Here is one TCR beta chain with its context. Its specificity is unknown. This specimen belongs to a study of T-cell reconstitution after alpha-beta-depleted transplantation in children. Study results and limitations: Where some patients showed high TCRbeta diversity at day 60, it came from recipient T cells and thymic progenitors that had survived. Reportedly, only several hundred clones from non-depleted graft cells drove alpha-beta T-cell counts at about two months.

Trimming left V 6 bases short and J 4 bases short, with 19 bases between. Germline assignment: CDR1 MNHNS and CDR2 SASEGT. The CDR3 loop spans 17 amino acids. For TCRbeta, the library was prepared with unique molecular identifiers. From the PCR reads, TCRdb called clonotypes with MiXCR, one entry per CDR3 protein. The sample consists of fewer than 350,000 distinct CDR3 sequences, around 10% of them appearing once. The V call is TRBV6-1, the J call TRBJ2-6; D may be TRBD1 (6 bases). The TCR originated in a boy under two years old with acute myeloid leukemia, due to receive a stem cell transplant. The starting material was PBMCs, obtained before TCRalphabeta/CD19-depleted stem cell transplant. The CDR3 loop reads CASSLQGTKRGANVLTF. The CDR3 DNA reads as TGTGCCAGCAGCCTACAGGGCACTAAAAGGGGGGCCAACGTCCTGACTTTC.